The present T cell receptor (beta chain) was sequenced within a study of sequential checkpoint blockade in melanoma. Study-wide background: Randomization was 1:1 between first-line nivolumab→ipilimumab and ipilimumab→nivolumab.

Treatment here: randomized to nivolumab then ipilimumab (arm A) or the reverse (arm B). Clones were sequenced by immunoSEQ multiplex PCR, and TCRdb holds only the in-frame ones, with some missing. Among 25,000 to 30,000 clones listed, 75% to 85% were seen once. V gave up 3 bases and J gave up 6 bases; unmatched junction bases: 6. The germline V gene has CDR1 SGDLS and CDR2 YYNGEE. CDR3 length: 16 residues. The material was CD8+ T cells sorted from blood (inferred from file names), obtained from a patient given nivolumab and ipilimumab in sequence. The chain joins TRBV9 to TRBJ2-1; TRBD2 agrees at 13 bases. The sequence derives from a human donor with melanoma. Written as DNA, the CDR3 is TGTGCCAGCAGCGGACGGACTAGCGGGAGAAGCAATGAGCAGTTCTTC. It translates to CASSGRTSGRSNEQFF.